Each of the 10 T cell receptor beta chains below was sequenced from the same sample in a study of CD8 T cells in Susac syndrome. Reverse transcription of roughly 0.45 to 1 ug RNA was performed with random hexamers. TCRdb reanalysed the immunoSEQ multiplex PCR reads using MiXCR and keeps one entry per CDR3 protein. The sample consists of around 230,000 distinct CDR3 sequences, about 95% of them appearing once. Sequenced input: CD4+ T cells from PBMCs. These receptors all stem from a human donor with multiple sclerosis.

The V call is TRBV5-6, the J call TRBJ1-6; D is unclear. The CDR3 is 13 amino acids. CDR1 is SGHDT, CDR2 YYEEEE, per germline. V was pared by 0 bases and J by 10 bases, with 8 bases between. The CDR3 nucleotides are TGTGCCAGCAGCTTGGACGAGAAATCACCCCTCCACTTT. Amino acid sequence: CASSLDEKSPLHF.

The V and J genes are TRBV6-5 and TRBJ1-1; D is undetermined. The germline CDR1 and CDR2 sequences are MNHEY and SVGAGI. V shed 0 bases and J shed 8 bases, with 10 bases lying between them. CDR3 length: 13 residues. For the CDR3, the DNA is TGTGCCAGCAGTTACTCGTTGAATGTGGAAGCTTTCTTT. Translated: CASSYSLNVEAFF.

The rearrangement joins TRBV3-1 to TRBJ2-3; D gene uncertain. CDR3 size: 11 residues. The germline gives CDR1 LGHDT, CDR2 YNNKEL (reference sequence). Trimming took off 4 bases at V and 5 bases at J, with 4 bases between the two ends. Here the CDR3 DNA reads TGTGCCAGCAGCCGTCAAGATACGCAGTATTTT. Its translation: CASSRQDTQYF.

The chain employs TRBV5-4 and TRBJ1-1; D gene ambiguous. The CDR3 runs 12 residues. Trimming shortened V by 1 base and J by 3 bases, and 4 bases separated the two germline ends. Germline assignment: CDR1 SGHNT and CDR2 YYREEE (reference sequence). The CDR3 loop is CASSLTHTEAFF. CDR3 nucleotide sequence: TGTGCCAGCAGCTTGACTCACACTGAAGCTTTCTTT.

J is TRBJ2-1 and V is TRBV6-1; 10 nucleotides line up with TRBD2. This CDR3 is built from 15 residues. V dropped 5 bases and J dropped 3; count of bases not matched to a gene: 4. Germline CDR1 reads MNHNS; CDR2 reads SASEGT. The CDR3 spells CASSFGTSDYNEQFF. As DNA, the CDR3 is TGTGCCAGCAGTTTCGGGACTAGCGACTACAATGAGCAGTTCTTC.

J is TRBJ2-7 and V is TRBV3-1; the D gene is possibly TRBD2 (5 bases). Per germline, CDR1 LGHDT and CDR2 YNNKEL (reference sequence). Trimming left V 2 bases short and J 2 bases short, with 10 bases between. This CDR3 contains 14 residues. In DNA, the CDR3 is TGTGCCAGCAGCCAAACCCGGAGGACCTACGAGCAGTACTTC. Its translation is CASSQTRRTYEQYF.

The rearrangement links TRBV18 to TRBJ2-1; D may be TRBD1 (6 bases). This CDR3 has 13 residues. The germline V gene encodes CDR1 KGHSH and CDR2 LQKENI. With 4 bases removed from V and 9 bases from J, the gap between germline ends came to 13 bases. The CDR3 DNA reads as TGTGCCAGCTCACTTACGCAGGGGAGTGAGCAGTTCTTC. Translation gives CASSLTQGSEQFF.

This clonotype has just one count. The rearrangement joins TRBV18 to TRBJ1-1; D possibly corresponds to TRBD1 (5 bases). The germline V gene encodes CDR1 KGHSH and CDR2 LQKENI. Trimming stripped 2 bases from V and 8 bases from J, with 12 bases between. This CDR3 region has 13 residues. The CDR3 bases are TGTGCCAGCTCACCAAACCAGGGAGACGAAGCTTTCTTT. Protein sequence: CASSPNQGDEAFF. The full variable domain, rest sourced from reference TRBV18 and TRBJ1-1, is NAGVMQNPRHLVRRRGQEARLRCSPMKGHSHVYWYRQLPEEGLKFMVYLQKENIIDESGMPKERFSAEFPKEGPSILRIQQVVRGDSAAYFCASSPNQGDEAFFGQGTRLTVV.

J is TRBJ1-3 and V is TRBV24-1; D might be TRBD1 (6 bases). Germline assignment: CDR1 KGHDR and CDR2 SFDVKD. Trimming left V 6 bases short and J 4 bases short, with 15 bases between. The CDR3 runs 15 residues. The CDR3 spells CATSHRDTVGNTIYF. The CDR3, as DNA: TGTGCCACCAGTCACCGGGACACGGTCGGAAACACCATATATTTT.

This chain connects TRBV20-1 to TRBJ2-7; possible D gene TRBD1, 6 bases. The CDR3 covers 13 residues. Deletions cut 4 bases from V and 7 bases from J, with 17 bases between. Germline V gene lookup returns CDR1 DFQATT and CDR2 SNEGSKA (reference sequence). The CDR3 is CSAKTKRRGEQYF. CDR3 bases: TGCAGTGCTAAGACTAAGCGCAGGGGTGAGCAGTACTTC.